The next 32 T cell receptor beta chains were all read from a single sample in a study of blood T cell repertoires in COVID-19. This table comes from immunoSEQ multiplex PCR, and its TCRdb copy is limited to in-frame clones, with some not included. This sample yields fewer than 120,000 clones, of which under 75% are seen a single time; 7.6% belongs to the top ten. The sequencing input was peripheral blood. The receptors here all came from a woman aged 55-69 years with acute or convalescent COVID-19.

The J gene is TRBJ1-4, the V gene TRBV5-5, with 9 bases matching TRBD1. This CDR3 contains 20 residues. The V gene end was trimmed by 1 base and the J gene end by 1 base; junction bases not matched to a gene: 14. Germline CDR1 reads SGHKS; CDR2 reads YYEKEE (reference sequence). The CDR3 loop is CASSLRVGTGKSITNEKLFF. The CDR3 DNA sequence: TGTGCCAGCAGCTTGAGGGTCGGGACAGGGAAGTCAATAACTAATGAAAAACTGTTTTTT.

The chain joins TRBV5-1 to TRBJ2-2; 9 bases are shared with TRBD1. There are 17 residues in the CDR3. In germline, CDR1 is SGHRS, CDR2 YFSETQ. J gave up 6 bases and V 0 bases, and 9 bases lay outside the gene matches. The CDR3 sequence is CASSLETGTGRAGELFF. The CDR3 bases are TGCGCCAGCAGCTTGGAAACCGGGACAGGGCGCGCCGGGGAGCTGTTTTTT.

The chain combines TRBV19 with TRBJ2-3; unclear D gene. Germline CDR1 reads LNHDA; CDR2 reads SQIVND (reference sequence). V was trimmed by 10 bases and J by 0 bases, leaving 5 bases between them. The CDR3 covers 11 residues. The CDR3, as DNA: TGTGCCACAACAAGCACAGATACGCAGTATTTT. This sequence encodes CATTSTDTQYF.

The sample holds a few counts of this clone. J is TRBJ1-5 and V is TRBV27, with D perhaps matching TRBD1 (6 bases). V lost 3 bases and J 1 base, leaving 13 bases between the germline ends. The germline CDR1 and CDR2 sequences are MNHEY and SMNVEV (reference sequence). The CDR3 loop spans 16 amino acids. CDR3 in DNA: TGTGCCAGCAGTTTCTCAGGGGTAGGGAGCAATCAGCCCCAGCATTTT. This sequence encodes CASSFSGVGSNQPQHF.

The chain joins TRBV2 to TRBJ2-1, with D maybe TRBD2 (5 bases). Looked up from germline, CDR1 is SNHLY and CDR2 is FYNNEI. The CDR3 totals 15 residues. V lost 4 bases and J lost 1, with 11 bases in between. CDR3 amino acids: CASSGWRASYNEQFF. CDR3 nucleotide sequence: TGTGCCAGCAGTGGGTGGCGGGCATCCTACAATGAGCAGTTCTTC.

The rearrangement uses TRBV7-9 and TRBJ2-5, with TRBD1 matching 8 bases. CDR3 size: 15 residues. The germline V gene has CDR1 SEHNR and CDR2 FQNEAQ (reference sequence). V dropped 5 bases and J dropped 5; count of bases not matched to a gene: 10. CDR3 sequence (DNA): TGTGCCAGCAGCCCCAGAGGACAGGGTGGTGAGACCCAGTACTTC. This codes for CASSPRGQGGETQYF.

The rearrangement joins TRBV6-4 to TRBJ1-6; D not resolved. The CDR3 is made up of 16 amino acids. CDR1 and CDR2 (germline): MRHNA, SNTAGT. V was trimmed by 7 bases and J by 9 bases, leaving 22 bases between them. CDR3 sequence: CASTVLRAPGSSPLHF. In DNA, the CDR3 is TGTGCCAGCACCGTCCTTAGGGCACCCGGGAGTTCACCCCTCCACTTT.

The gene calls are TRBV3-1 (or the pseudogene TRBV3-2) and TRBJ1-2; D not certain. The CDR3 is 15 amino acids. V was pared by 1 base and J by 2 bases, with 11 bases between. CDR1 is LGHDT, CDR2 YNNKEL, per germline (reference sequence). CDR3: CASSQGPGGNYGYTF. DNA for the CDR3: TGTGCCAGCAGCCAAGGCCCGGGAGGGAACTATGGCTACACCTTC.

The chain has TRBV9 and TRBJ2-1, with 7 bases identical to TRBD1. J gave up 3 bases and V 3 bases, and 6 bases lay outside the gene matches. CDR1 is SGDLS, CDR2 YYNGEE, per germline. This CDR3 has 15 residues. The CDR3 is CASSEGDSFYNEQFF. The CDR3 DNA reads as TGTGCCAGCAGCGAGGGGGACAGTTTCTACAATGAGCAGTTCTTC.

The chain recombines TRBV2 with TRBJ2-1; tentatively, D is TRBD1 (6 bases). The CDR3 runs 13 residues. Germline lookup yields CDR1 SNHLY and CDR2 FYNNEI. The germline V and J ends were trimmed by 4 bases and 4 bases, with 8 bases remaining between them. This CDR3 is CASSGTVYNEQFF. CDR3 DNA: TGTGCCAGCAGTGGGACAGTTTACAATGAGCAGTTCTTC.

The chain links TRBV19 to TRBJ1-2, with D unresolved. From germline, CDR1 is LNHDA and CDR2 SQIVND (reference sequence). The ends were cut back, 3 bases at V and 2 bases at J, with 13 bases in the middle. The CDR3 contains 15 residues. The CDR3 coding sequence is TGTGCCAGTAGTATCGGGTATGGCAGCAACTATGGCTACACCTTC. Its protein is CASSIGYGSNYGYTF.

The chain recombines TRBV2 with TRBJ2-3; TRBD2 agrees at 8 bases. CDR1 is SNHLY and CDR2 is FYNNEI in the germline V gene. V lost 6 bases, J lost 4 bases, and 3 bases stayed unmatched. This CDR3 comprises 13 residues. The CDR3: CASREGLADTQYF. The CDR3, as DNA: TGTGCCAGCAGAGAGGGACTAGCAGATACGCAGTATTTT. The full variable domain, its missing parts supplied by reference TRBV2 and TRBJ2-3, is EPEVTQTPSHQVTQMGQEVILRCVPISNHLYFYWYRQILGQKVEFLVSFYNNEISEKSEIFDDQFSVERPDGSNFTLKIRSTKLEDSAMYFCASREGLADTQYFGPGTRLTVL.

The J gene is TRBJ2-3, the V gene TRBV5-5; TRBD2 matches at 7 bases. J gave up 1 base and V 5 bases, and 4 bases lay outside the gene matches. From germline, CDR1 is SGHKS and CDR2 YYEKEE (reference sequence). This CDR3 has 14 amino acids. The CDR3 region is CASRGTSGTDTQYF. CDR3 coding DNA: TGTGCCAGCAGGGGCACTAGCGGCACAGATACGCAGTATTTT.

This clone was detected once. The rearrangement uses TRBV10-3 and TRBJ1-3; D is undetermined. Per germline, CDR1 ENHRY and CDR2 SYGVKD. The V end was cut by 2 bases, the J end by 0 bases, with 8 bases between. This CDR3 region has 15 residues. The DNA for the CDR3 is TGTGCCATCAGTGAGAGTCTCAGCTCTGGAAACACCATATATTTT. Residues: CAISESLSSGNTIYF.

The rearrangement uses TRBV13 and TRBJ2-4; TRBD2 agrees at 12 bases. This CDR3 comprises 19 residues. CDR1 is PRHDT, CDR2 FYEKMQ, per germline (reference sequence). With V trimmed by 1 base and J by 1 base, 8 bases remained unmatched. The CDR3 bases are TGTGCCAGCAGCTTAGAGGCTAGCGGGGGGGCCTGGGCCAAAAACATTCAGTACTTC. This sequence encodes CASSLEASGGAWAKNIQYF.

The genes are TRBV5-1 and TRBJ2-1; D is unclear. Germline V gene sequence: CDR1 SGHRS, CDR2 YFSETQ. V lost 1 base, J lost 10 bases, and 6 bases lay in between. The CDR3 extends over 11 amino acids. The CDR3 sequence is CASSLNAEQFF. The CDR3 DNA reads as TGCGCCAGCAGCTTGAACGCGGAGCAGTTCTTC.

The gene calls are TRBV7-8 and TRBJ1-2; a weak D match, TRBD1 (5 bases). Germline lookup yields CDR1 SGHVS and CDR2 FQNEAQ. This CDR3 is 14 amino acids long. Trimming removed 1 base from V and 3 bases from J, with 9 bases in between. The CDR3 loop is CASSLGQLHYGYTF. The CDR3 bases are TGTGCCAGCAGCTTAGGACAGCTCCACTATGGCTACACCTTC.

The V call is TRBV6-5, the J call TRBJ2-7; 8 bases fit TRBD1. The CDR3 sequence is 14 residues long. V trimming: 5 bases; J trimming: 1 base; junction bases outside the gene matches: 4. The germline V gene encodes CDR1 MNHEY and CDR2 SVGAGI. The CDR3 sequence: CASSLRDRSYEQYF. CDR3 DNA: TGTGCCAGCAGTCTCCGGGACAGGTCCTACGAGCAGTACTTC.

V and J are TRBV7-2 and TRBJ1-1, with D uncertain. Trimming cost V 6 bases and J 0 bases, with 8 bases left between them. Germline lookup yields CDR1 SGHTA and CDR2 FQGNSA. The length of the CDR3 is 13 residues. CDR3 in DNA: TGTGCCAGCAGAAAAGAGGTGAACACTGAAGCTTTCTTT. Its protein product is CASRKEVNTEAFF.

The genes are TRBV19 and TRBJ2-1; TRBD1 matches 7 bases. Germline values: CDR1 LNHDA, CDR2 SQIVND (reference sequence). This CDR3 comprises 12 residues. J gave up 10 bases and V 0 bases, and 0 bases lay outside the gene matches. The CDR3 region has the DNA TGTGCCAGTAGTATAGAGGGACAGGAGCAGTTCTTC. Its protein product is CASSIEGQEQFF.

V usage is TRBV5-5 and J usage is TRBJ2-3; 7 bases line up with TRBD1. The CDR3 has 15 residues. Germline CDR1 SGHKS, CDR2 YYEKEE (reference sequence). The trim removed 1 base at V and 6 bases at J, leaving 8 bases unmatched. In DNA, the CDR3 is TGTGCCAGCAGCTTGAGCGACAGGGAATACGATACGCAGTATTTT. It encodes CASSLSDREYDTQYF.

This chain joins TRBV6-1 and TRBJ2-2, with a tentative D call TRBD2 (5 bases). Trimming cost V 7 bases and J 4 bases, with 10 bases left between them. The CDR3 loop spans 13 amino acids. CDR1 and CDR2 (germline): MNHNS, SASEGT. The CDR3 protein is CASITRVTGELFF. CDR3 DNA sequence: TGTGCCAGCATAACGCGGGTCACCGGGGAGCTGTTTTTT.

V gene TRBV27 combines with J gene TRBJ2-1; 7 nucleotides match TRBD2. V lost 7 bases and J lost 9; bases outside the gene matches: 9. The CDR3 has 13 residues. The germline V gene has CDR1 MNHEY and CDR2 SMNVEV (reference sequence). The DNA for the CDR3 is TGTGCCAGCACCCCTGGGGGGAGGGGTGAGCAGTTCTTC. This translates into CASTPGGRGEQFF.

The J gene is TRBJ2-2, the V gene TRBV19; D is ambiguous. The germline CDR1 and CDR2 sequences are LNHDA and SQIVND (reference sequence). This CDR3 region has 12 residues. V lost 4 bases, J lost 5 bases, and 5 bases lay in between. DNA for the CDR3: TGTGCCAGTAGTAAGAGTACCGGGGAGCTGTTTTTT. Translation: CASSKSTGELFF. The full variable domain, completed using reference TRBV19 and TRBJ2-2, is DGGITQSPKYLFRKEGQNVTLSCEQNLNHDAMYWYRQDPGQGLRLIYYSQIVNDFQKGDIAEGYSVSREKKESFPLTVTSAQKNPTAFYLCASSKSTGELFFGEGSRLTVL.

The V gene is TRBV11-3, the J gene TRBJ2-1, with 7 bases that match TRBD2. Germline V gene sequence: CDR1 SGHNT, CDR2 YENEEA. The CDR3 loop spans 15 amino acids. V lost 5 bases and J lost 4; bases outside the gene matches: 8. Here the CDR3 reads CASSLGLAVYNEQFF. The DNA for the CDR3 is TGTGCCAGCAGCCTGGGCCTAGCGGTGTACAATGAGCAGTTCTTC.

The CDR3 spells CASSVGTLPNNEQFF. CDR3 coding DNA: TGTGCCAGCAGCGTAGGGACTTTACCTAACAATGAGCAGTTCTTC. The genes are TRBV9 and TRBJ2-1; D may be TRBD2 (5 bases). The V gene lost 0 bases and the J gene lost 5 bases, with 12 bases spanning the gap. The CDR3 totals 15 residues. Per germline, CDR1 SGDLS and CDR2 YYNGEE.

This chain uses TRBV27 with TRBJ1-1; 7 bases agree with TRBD1. With V trimmed by 6 bases and J by 1 base, 5 bases remained unmatched. Germline CDR1 is MNHEY and CDR2 is SMNVEV (reference sequence). The CDR3 runs to 14 residues. The CDR3 sequence is CASSRQGPNTEAFF. Written as DNA, the CDR3 is TGTGCCAGCAGCAGACAGGGACCGAACACTGAAGCTTTCTTT.

V gene TRBV2 combines with J gene TRBJ1-5; D gene unclear. V was cut by 1 base and J by 4 bases, with 5 bases left in between. The germline CDR1 and CDR2 sequences are SNHLY and FYNNEI. The CDR3 is made up of 13 amino acids. The CDR3 region is CASSEGGNQPQHF. The CDR3 nucleotides read TGTGCCAGCAGTGAAGGCGGGAATCAGCCCCAGCATTTT.

The chain uses TRBV7-3 and TRBJ2-3; D perhaps matches TRBD2 (6 bases). Germline-derived CDR1 and CDR2 are SGHTA and FQGTGA. The CDR3 loop spans 14 amino acids. The ends were cut back, 4 bases at V and 1 base at J, with 9 bases in the middle. Written as DNA, the CDR3 is TGTGCCAGCAGCTCGGGCGGGGGCACAGATACGCAGTATTTT. It is translated as CASSSGGGTDTQYF.

The rearrangement uses TRBV9 and TRBJ2-3, with D possibly being TRBD2 (6 bases). The CDR3 contains 14 residues. The germline gives CDR1 SGDLS, CDR2 YYNGEE. Trimming cost V 3 bases and J 5 bases, with 13 bases left between them. The CDR3 is CASSASGPEDTQYF. The CDR3 DNA reads as TGTGCCAGCAGCGCCAGCGGGCCGGAAGATACGCAGTATTTT.

The chain has TRBV28 and TRBJ2-7, with 10 bases lining up with TRBD2. Trimming at V came to 5 bases and at J to 4 bases, leaving 8 bases not matched to a gene. The length of the CDR3 is 15 residues. Germline CDR1 reads MDHEN; CDR2 reads SYDVKM. CDR3 loop: CASSGSGGAPYEQYF. The CDR3 bases are TGTGCCAGCAGTGGCAGCGGGGGGGCACCTTACGAGCAGTACTTC.

This chain uses TRBV7-3 with TRBJ1-6; D is unresolved. V was cut by 2 bases and J by 5 bases, with 7 bases left in between. Germline-derived CDR1 and CDR2 are SGHTA and FQGTGA. The CDR3 has 14 amino acids. As DNA, the CDR3 is TGTGCCAGCAGCTTAGAGGTCAATAATTCACCCCTCCACTTT. Encoded protein: CASSLEVNNSPLHF.